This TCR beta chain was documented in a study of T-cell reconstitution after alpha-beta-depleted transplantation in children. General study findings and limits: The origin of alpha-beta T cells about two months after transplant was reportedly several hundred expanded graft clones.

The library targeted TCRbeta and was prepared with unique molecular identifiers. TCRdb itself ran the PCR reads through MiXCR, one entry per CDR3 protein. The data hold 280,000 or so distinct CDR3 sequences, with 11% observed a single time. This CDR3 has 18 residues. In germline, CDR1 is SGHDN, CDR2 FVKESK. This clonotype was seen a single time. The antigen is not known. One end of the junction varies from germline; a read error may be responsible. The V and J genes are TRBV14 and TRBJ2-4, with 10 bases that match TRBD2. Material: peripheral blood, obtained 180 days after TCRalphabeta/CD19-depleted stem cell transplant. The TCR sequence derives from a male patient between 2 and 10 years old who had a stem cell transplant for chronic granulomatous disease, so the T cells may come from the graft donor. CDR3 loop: CASNQGLAVGRAKNIQYF. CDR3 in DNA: TGTGCCAGCAACCAAGGACTAGCGGTAGGGCGTGCCAAAAACATTCAGTACTTC.